Below, 28 T cell receptor beta chains from the same sample are listed, as sequenced in a study of siplizumab effects on memory and regulatory T cells. Measured with immunoSEQ multiplex PCR; TCRdb has only the in-frame clones, and not every one. The table records tens of thousands of clones, roughly 90% of them present only once. Material: Tregs sorted from blood. These TCRs come from a human donor in good health.

The chain recombines TRBV5-4 with TRBJ2-6; TRBD1 might be the D (6 bases). Germline values: CDR1 SGHNT, CDR2 YYREEE (reference sequence). Trimming stripped 5 bases from V and 2 bases from J, with 14 bases between. The CDR3 spans 16 residues. The CDR3 spells CASRTDYRAGANVLTF. The CDR3 region has the DNA TGTGCCAGCAGAACGGATTACAGGGCTGGGGCCAACGTCCTGACTTTC.

The gene calls are TRBV18 and TRBJ1-1, with D unclear. Germline V gene lookup returns CDR1 KGHSH and CDR2 LQKENI. Trimming cost V 0 bases and J 0 bases, with 8 bases left between them. There are 15 residues in the CDR3. The CDR3 here is CASSPPNPVNTEAFF. Here the CDR3 DNA reads TGTGCCAGCTCACCACCCAATCCGGTGAACACTGAAGCTTTCTTT.

This chain joins TRBV28 and TRBJ2-5; 10 bases line up with TRBD2. Losses at the gene ends were 3 bases for V and 9 bases for J; bases not matched to a gene: 10. CDR1 is MDHEN, CDR2 SYDVKM, per germline. The CDR3 loop spans 15 amino acids. The CDR3 region is CASSFLLAGPGAQYF. As DNA, the CDR3 is TGTGCCAGCAGTTTCCTACTAGCGGGGCCAGGGGCCCAGTACTTC.

V and J are TRBV19 and TRBJ2-5; 12 bases map to TRBD2. The V segment lost 11 bases and the J segment 0 bases; nucleotides outside the gene matches: 7. This CDR3 is 15 amino acids long. CDR1 is LNHDA and CDR2 is SQIVND in the germline V gene (reference sequence). Here the CDR3 DNA reads TGTGCCTTACCGACTAGCGGGGGCGACCAAGAGACCCAGTACTTC. It codes for CALPTSGGDQETQYF.

The chain combines TRBV27 with TRBJ2-2; 7 bases map to TRBD2. CDR1 MNHEY and CDR2 SMNVEV come from the germline V gene (reference sequence). The junction had 9 bases not matched to a gene; V was cut back by 6 bases and J by 5 bases. CDR3 length equals 15 residues. CDR3 loop: CASSRARGGTGELFF. DNA for the CDR3: TGTGCCAGCAGCCGAGCGCGGGGAGGGACCGGGGAGCTGTTTTTT.

The chain uses TRBV7-7 and TRBJ2-5, with 12 bases matching TRBD2. The CDR3 sequence is 16 residues long. V trimming: 3 bases; J trimming: 5 bases; junction bases outside the gene matches: 7. Germline V gene sequence: CDR1 SSHAT, CDR2 FNYEAQ (reference sequence). The CDR3 nucleotides read TGTGCCAGCAGCTTTACTAGCGGGGGGTTCACGGAGACCCAGTACTTC. This gives the protein CASSFTSGGFTETQYF. Based on the CDR3 plus reference TRBV7-7 and TRBJ2-5, the full variable domain is GAGVSQSPRYKVTKRGQDVTLRCDPISSHATLYWYQQALGQGPEFLTYFNYEAQPDKSGLPSDRFSAERPEGSISTLTIQRTEQRDSAMYRCASSFTSGGFTETQYFGPGTRLLVL.

The gene calls are TRBV4-3 and TRBJ2-7; TRBD2 aligns across 13 bases. Unmatched junction bases numbered 5, after V lost 4 bases and J lost 2 bases. The germline V gene encodes CDR1 LGHNA and CDR2 YSLEER. The CDR3 has 16 amino acids. CDR3 coding DNA: TGCGCCAGCAGCCCCGCCGGACTAGCGGGGGCCTACGAGCAGTACTTC. Translation: CASSPAGLAGAYEQYF.

This chain joins TRBV21-1 and TRBJ2-1; the table's D call TRBD2 went unverified against the DNA. TRBV21-1 represents a pseudogene. This CDR3 spans 17 amino acids. CDR3: CASSTRTGGPNYNEQFF. The CDR3 nucleotides are TGTGCCAGCAGCACAAGGACGGGGGGGCCCAATTACAATGAGCAGTTCTTC.

This chain joins TRBV14 and TRBJ1-1, with 11 nucleotides matching TRBD1. The CDR3 runs to 18 residues. V was clipped by 3 bases and J by 6 bases; unmatched bases: 15. Germline lookup yields CDR1 SGHDN and CDR2 FVKESK. CDR3 region: CASSHFRTGGAWLAEAFF. CDR3 DNA: TGTGCCAGCAGCCACTTTCGGACAGGGGGCGCCTGGTTAGCTGAAGCTTTCTTT.

This clone occurred once. The rearrangement joins TRBV10-1 to TRBJ2-3; D may be TRBD2 (5 bases). Germline lookup yields CDR1 WNHNN and CDR2 SYGVQD (reference sequence). CDR3 length: 15 amino acids. Deletions cut 5 bases from V and 6 bases from J, with 18 bases between. Here the CDR3 reads CASSLATPGMDTQYF. The DNA for the CDR3 is TGCGCCAGCAGTTTGGCGACCCCCGGGATGGATACGCAGTATTTT.

The V call is TRBV27, the J call TRBJ2-1; no clear D. V lost 5 bases to trimming and J lost 12 bases, with 20 bases between them. The CDR3 has 14 amino acids. The germline gives CDR1 MNHEY, CDR2 SMNVEV (reference sequence). The chain's CDR3 is CASSIISGSGAQFF. CDR3 nucleotides: TGTGCCAGCAGTATCATCTCGGGCTCCGGCGCGCAGTTCTTC.

This chain uses TRBV19 with TRBJ2-1; D is perhaps TRBD1 (6 bases). CDR3 length: 16 amino acids. Germline assignment: CDR1 LNHDA and CDR2 SQIVND (reference sequence). The germline V and J ends were trimmed by 4 bases and 6 bases, with 19 bases remaining between them. This CDR3 reads CASSSGTAQGPNEQFF. CDR3 DNA sequence: TGTGCCAGTAGTAGCGGTACGGCCCAGGGGCCCAATGAGCAGTTCTTC.

The chain employs TRBV19 and TRBJ2-2; D gene unclear. Germline V gives CDR1 LNHDA, CDR2 SQIVND (reference sequence). The V and J ends lost 6 bases and 1 base respectively, with 9 bases between them. This CDR3 has 14 residues. The CDR3 region is CASRGSMNTGELFF. The CDR3 region has the DNA TGTGCCAGTAGAGGTTCTATGAACACCGGGGAGCTGTTTTTT.

The chain employs TRBV6-5 and TRBJ2-5; unclear D gene. This CDR3 has 15 residues. V was clipped by 0 bases and J by 4 bases, with 12 bases between them. Germline loops: CDR1 MNHEY, CDR2 SVGAGI. CDR3 sequence (DNA): TGTGCCAGCAGTTACTCGACGTGGCTCGGAGAGACCCAGTACTTC. It is translated as CASSYSTWLGETQYF.

The gene calls are TRBV7-3 and TRBJ2-1; D remains ambiguous. Trimming removed 3 bases at V and 4 bases at J, with 10 bases between. Per the germline V gene, CDR1 is SGHTA and CDR2 is FQGTGA. The CDR3 has 14 residues. CDR3 bases: TGTGCCAGCAGCTTGGGTAGTACATACAATGAGCAGTTCTTC. Translated, it gives CASSLGSTYNEQFF.

The V gene is TRBV10-3, the J gene TRBJ1-2; D is ambiguous. Germline values: CDR1 ENHRY, CDR2 SYGVKD. The length of the CDR3 is 12 residues. The ends were cut back, 4 bases at V and 10 bases at J, with 13 bases in the middle. CDR3 nucleotide sequence: TGTGCCATCAGTGGTGTGGGGAACTCCTACACCTTC. Translating it yields CAISGVGNSYTF.

V usage is TRBV18 and J usage is TRBJ1-3; D gene unclear. Trimming removed 6 bases from V and 0 bases from J, with 12 bases in between. CDR3 length equals 15 residues. Germline CDR1 and CDR2: KGHSH and LQKENI. The CDR3, as DNA: TGTGCCAGCTCTCATAGGCGGTCCTCTGGAAACACCATATATTTT. Translation: CASSHRRSSGNTIYF. The entire variable domain, with the rest obtained from reference TRBV18 and TRBJ1-3, is as follows: NAGVMQNPRHLVRRRGQEARLRCSPMKGHSHVYWYRQLPEEGLKFMVYLQKENIIDESGMPKERFSAEFPKEGPSILRIQQVVRGDSAAYFCASSHRRSSGNTIYFGEGSWLTVV.

The CDR3 loop reads CASSLGQTNEKLFF. DNA for the CDR3: TGTGCCAGCAGCCTAGGACAGACTAATGAAAAACTGTTTTTT. The chain couples TRBV28 to TRBJ1-4, with a tentative D call TRBD1 (6 bases). Trimming removed 6 bases from V and 2 bases from J, with 10 bases in between. Germline lookup yields CDR1 MDHEN and CDR2 SYDVKM. The CDR3 is made up of 14 amino acids.

This chain joins TRBV6-5 and TRBJ2-2; tentatively, D is TRBD1 or TRBD2 (5 bases each). The CDR3 is 14 amino acids. V lost 5 bases, J lost 6 bases, and 13 bases lay in between. Per germline, CDR1 MNHEY and CDR2 SVGAGI. CDR3 coding DNA: TGTGCCAGCAGTCCCGGGACGAGCCCCGGGGAGCTGTTTTTT. It encodes CASSPGTSPGELFF.

This clone occurred once. The V gene is TRBV30, the J gene TRBJ2-6; D uncertain. The ends were cut back, 5 bases at V and 2 bases at J, with 13 bases in the middle. Germline V gene lookup returns CDR1 GTSNPN and CDR2 SVGIG (reference sequence). The CDR3 has 15 amino acids. The CDR3 protein is CAWAPATAGANVLTF. CDR3 DNA sequence: TGTGCCTGGGCCCCCGCGACGGCTGGGGCCAACGTCCTGACTTTC.

This clone was seen just once. The chain recombines TRBV16 with TRBJ2-5; D ambiguous. There are 11 residues in the CDR3. Trimming removed 4 bases at V and 5 bases at J, with 5 bases between. Germline V gene data show CDR1 as KGHSY and CDR2 as FQNENV. The CDR3 DNA follows: TGTGCCAGCAGCCTAGGGGAGACCCAGTACTTC. Encoded protein: CASSLGETQYF.

Comment on this clone: Within the sample, other DNA sequences also encode this same CDR3. The chain recombines TRBV5-4 with TRBJ1-1; no definite D call. The CDR3 runs 14 residues. Germline loops: CDR1 SGHNT, CDR2 YYREEE (reference sequence). Trimming removed 0 bases from V and 1 base from J, with 7 bases in between. CDR3 sequence (DNA): TGTGCCAGCAGCTTGGGGACGGCGAACACTGAAGCTTTCTTT. This codes for CASSLGTANTEAFF.

The rearrangement uses TRBV2 and TRBJ2-2; D possibly corresponds to TRBD2 (7 bases). Looked up from germline, CDR1 is SNHLY and CDR2 is FYNNEI. Trimming took 6 bases from V and 4 from J, leaving 9 bases between them. CDR3 size: 13 residues. CDR3 nucleotide sequence: TGTGCCAGCAGGGGAGGGGGCACCGGGGAGCTGTTTTTT. It is translated as CASRGGGTGELFF.

This clone has more than one count but fewer than ten. This chain connects TRBV28 to TRBJ2-7; no reliable D call. The CDR3 has 11 residues. Germline V gene data show CDR1 as MDHEN and CDR2 as SYDVKM. V lost 2 bases and J lost 2, with 1 base in between. The DNA of the CDR3 is TGTGCCAGCAGTTTAGCCTACGAGCAGTACTTC. Protein: CASSLAYEQYF.

This clone was found once. The V gene is TRBV11-2, the J gene TRBJ1-1, with TRBD1 as a possible D gene (5 bases). Per germline, CDR1 SGHAT and CDR2 FQNNGV. V was trimmed by 1 base and J by 6 bases, leaving 24 bases between them. This CDR3 comprises 18 residues. The CDR3 DNA reads as TGTGCCAGCAGCTTAGGGGCGGCAGGGTTTATTGGGAGGGCTGAAGCTTTCTTT. As protein: CASSLGAAGFIGRAEAFF.

The chain employs TRBV6-5 and TRBJ1-1; 8 bases agree with TRBD1. The CDR3 is 13 residues long. Germline CDR1 MNHEY, CDR2 SVGAGI. The V gene end was trimmed by 6 bases and the J gene end by 9 bases; junction bases not matched to a gene: 9. This CDR3 reads CASRAWTGPKAFF. CDR3 in DNA: TGTGCCAGCAGAGCTTGGACAGGGCCAAAAGCTTTCTTT.

This sequence joins TRBV11-2 and TRBJ1-6; TRBD1 matches 9 bases. CDR3 size: 16 residues. V lost 1 base to trimming and J lost 11 bases; unmatched junction nucleotides: 9. Germline V gene sequence: CDR1 SGHAT, CDR2 FQNNGV. CDR3 sequence reads: CASSLVGQGGSPPLHF. The CDR3 DNA sequence: TGTGCCAGCAGCTTAGTGGGACAGGGAGGCTCGCCACCCCTCCACTTT.

The V gene is TRBV9, the J gene TRBJ2-2; possibly TRBD1 for D (5 bases). The CDR3 spans 14 residues. Deletions cut 0 bases from V and 4 bases from J, with 7 bases between. The germline gives CDR1 SGDLS, CDR2 YYNGEE. CDR3 DNA sequence: TGTGCCAGCAGCGTAGGGACATCCACCGGGGAGCTGTTTTTT. Its protein is CASSVGTSTGELFF. Supplemented by reference TRBV9 and TRBJ2-2, the full variable domain reads DSGVTQTPKHLITATGQRVTLRCSPRSGDLSVYWYQQSLDQGLQFLIQYYNGEERAKGNILERFSAQQFPDLHSELNLSSLELGDSALYFCASSVGTSTGELFFGEGSRLTVL.